This T cell receptor beta chain was profiled in a study of Ad26.COV2.S vaccination and SARS-CoV-2 variants. Study information: Recipients of Ad26.COV2.S got it intramuscularly, once or twice 56 days apart.

Regarding this clone: Its target is unknown.

The treatment denotes: approximately 18 received Ad26.COV2.S at low or high dose, single or two shots; about five received placebo; per-sample allocation not given. Each sample was drawn 63 days after the first injection (of vaccine or placebo). As its vector, the vaccine had Ad26, which expressed Wuhan-strain SARS-CoV-2 spike. Notes on the study in general: Following vaccination, spike-specific CD8+ and CD4+ T cell responses reportedly exhibited substantial breadth. Total T cell responses, in the TCR breadth and depth analyses, may have been underestimated.

Generated by immunoSEQ multiplex PCR, the TCRdb table keeps only in-frame clones and is missing some. The sample yields 360,000 or so clones, about nine tenths seen once. This TCR was recovered from a person aged 18-65 years who received the Ad26.COV2.S COVID-19 vaccine or a placebo. The source material was peripheral blood, sampled in a trial of Ad26.COV2.S vaccine versus placebo.

The CDR3: CASRPSSGSWETQYF. The CDR3 DNA reads as TGTGCCAGCAGACCTTCGTCTGGTAGTTGGGAGACCCAGTACTTC. The rearrangement uses TRBV2 and TRBJ2-5; D uncertain. CDR3 length equals 15 residues. CDR1 is SNHLY and CDR2 is FYNNEI in the germline V gene. Trimming stripped 6 bases from V and 5 bases from J, with 19 bases between.